These T cell receptor beta chains were read from a single sample in a study of cytomegalovirus exposure and HLA in healthy donors. Only in-frame clones appear in the TCRdb table, and some are missing; sequencing was by immunoSEQ multiplex PCR. The table records almost 70,000 clones, roughly 65% of them present only once. The material sequenced was PBMCs. The receptors come from a male donor in good health and CMV-seropositive. Each CDR3 is given with its conserved first and last residue. The D gene is left open where the match is weak. Expanded clones are given a class, and other clones once, few, many or no size at all.

once	TRBV14	TRBJ1-1	.	TGTGCCAGCAGCCAAGCCGGGTTTTGGGCTTTCTTT	CASSQAGFWAFF
.	TRBV18	TRBJ1-1	TRBD1	TGTGCCAGCTCACCATTAGGTACAGGGGGAATGAACATTGAAGCTTTCTTT	CASSPLGTGGMNIEAFF
.	TRBV25-1	TRBJ2-1	TRBD2	TGTGCCAGCAGTGAACCTCCGGGCCGCGGGGGCAATGAGCAGTTCTTC	CASSEPPGRGGNEQFF
few	TRBV10-2	TRBJ1-2	.	TGCGCCAGCACCCTCGCGGGGAGCCGTGGCTACACCTTC	CASTLAGSRGYTF
.	TRBV7-6	TRBJ2-1	TRBD1	TGTGCCAGCAGCTTAAGACTTGGGACAGGGCACAATGAGCAGTTCTTC	CASSLRLGTGHNEQFF
few	TRBV30	TRBJ1-2	.	TGTGCCTGGAGGGGGGAAGGGGGCTATGGCTACACCTTC	CAWRGEGGYGYTF
.	TRBV5-4	TRBJ2-2	.	TGTGCCAGCAGCTTGAACAAAGCGAACACCGGGGAGCTGTTTTTT	CASSLNKANTGELFF
.	TRBV4-1	TRBJ2-2	TRBD2	TGCGCCAGCAGCCAAGTCGATATGGGACTAGCGGGAGGGCGGGAGCTGTTTTTT	CASSQVDMGLAGGRELFF
.	TRBV7-2	TRBJ2-2	.	TGTGCCAGCAGCTTGGACTATAACACCGGGGAGCTGTTTTTT	CASSLDYNTGELFF
.	TRBV7-6	TRBJ2-5	TRBD1	TGTGCCAGCAGCTTAGCCCCGACAGGGCAGGAGACCCAGTACTTC	CASSLAPTGQETQYF
.	TRBV6-1	TRBJ2-7	TRBD1	TGTGCCAGCAGTGAGGGACAGCCCTACGAGCAGTACTTC	CASSEGQPYEQYF
.	TRBV28	TRBJ1-2	TRBD1	TGTGCCAGCAGTGAGCGCAGGGGGCGCGGCTACACCTTC	CASSERRGRGYTF
.	TRBV5-8	TRBJ2-5	.	TGTGCCAGCAGCCGCGTGAGGACCCAGTACTTC	CASSRVRTQYF
.	TRBV30	TRBJ2-5	TRBD1	TGTGCCTGGGACAGGGGGCAAGAGACCCAGTACTTC	CAWDRGQETQYF
few	TRBV5-4	TRBJ2-7	TRBD1	TGTGCCAGCAGCACCCCGACAGGGGAGGCTCCTTACGAGCAGTACTTC	CASSTPTGEAPYEQYF
few	TRBV30	TRBJ1-1	.	TGTGCCTGGAGTGTATCCGGGGGGCAAACTGAAGCTTTCTTT	CAWSVSGGQTEAFF
.	TRBV29-1	TRBJ1-2	TRBD1	TGCAGCGTTAACAGGGGAAGAGGCTATGGCTACACCTTC	CSVNRGRGYGYTF
.	TRBV30	TRBJ2-2	.	TGTGCCTGGACCAAACAGGATACCGGGGAGCTGTTTTTT	CAWTKQDTGELFF
.	TRBV5-1	TRBJ2-7	.	TGCGCCAGCAGCCCATCGGGGGTCTACGAGCAGTACTTC	CASSPSGVYEQYF
.	TRBV23-1	TRBJ2-4	.	TGCGCCAGCAGTCCCGTCCCCAAAAACATTCAGTACTTC	CASSPVPKNIQYF